The 4 T cell receptor beta chains presented below share a single source sample, sequenced in a study of T cell responses to AZD1222 COVID-19 vaccine. Here immunoSEQ multiplex PCR was the method, and the copy in TCRdb shows in-frame clones only, minus some. Seen here are approximately 140,000 clones, 82% observed once, and the top ten hold around 4.3%. The sample was peripheral blood, taken on day 0 of MenACWY control vaccination. The source of these receptors is an adult in good health.

The chain couples TRBV2 to TRBJ2-3, with 13 nucleotides matching TRBD2. Germline V gene sequence: CDR1 SNHLY, CDR2 FYNNEI. Trimming removed 6 bases from V and 3 bases from J; junction bases left unmatched: 6. CDR3 size: 16 residues. CDR3 loop: CASRMTSGGITDTQYF. The CDR3 DNA follows: TGTGCCAGCAGGATGACTAGCGGGGGGATTACAGATACGCAGTATTTT.

The chain links TRBV7-6 to TRBJ2-1; no reliable D call. This CDR3 is 15 amino acids long. The germline V and J ends were trimmed by 2 bases and 3 bases, with 11 bases remaining between them. CDR1 is SGHVS and CDR2 is FNYEAQ in the germline V gene. The CDR3 region has the DNA TGTGCCAGCAGCTTAAAGGCTTATAGCTACAATGAGCAGTTCTTC. Protein: CASSLKAYSYNEQFF. The full variable domain, its missing parts supplied by reference TRBV7-6 and TRBJ2-1, is GAGVSQSPRYKVTKRGQDVALRCDPISGHVSLYWYRQALGQGPEFLTYFNYEAQQDKSGLPNDRFSAERPEGSISTLTIQRTEQRDSAMYRCASSLKAYSYNEQFFGPGTRLTVL.

The gene calls are TRBV14 and TRBJ2-7; D is perhaps TRBD1 (6 bases). CDR1 is SGHDN and CDR2 is FVKESK in the germline V gene. The CDR3 is 14 residues long. Trimming stripped 1 base from V and 8 bases from J, with 15 bases between. For the CDR3, the DNA is TGTGCCAGCAGCCAAGGCCCCCCGGGACAAAAGCAGTACTTC. This translates into CASSQGPPGQKQYF.

The rearrangement links TRBV5-5 to TRBJ1-2; D gene unclear. Trimming pared 0 bases from V and 1 base from J, leaving 4 bases between. The germline V gene has CDR1 SGHKS and CDR2 YYEKEE (reference sequence). This CDR3 is 13 amino acids long. The CDR3 sequence is CASSLDINYGYTF. DNA of the CDR3: TGTGCCAGCAGCTTGGACATTAACTATGGCTACACCTTC.